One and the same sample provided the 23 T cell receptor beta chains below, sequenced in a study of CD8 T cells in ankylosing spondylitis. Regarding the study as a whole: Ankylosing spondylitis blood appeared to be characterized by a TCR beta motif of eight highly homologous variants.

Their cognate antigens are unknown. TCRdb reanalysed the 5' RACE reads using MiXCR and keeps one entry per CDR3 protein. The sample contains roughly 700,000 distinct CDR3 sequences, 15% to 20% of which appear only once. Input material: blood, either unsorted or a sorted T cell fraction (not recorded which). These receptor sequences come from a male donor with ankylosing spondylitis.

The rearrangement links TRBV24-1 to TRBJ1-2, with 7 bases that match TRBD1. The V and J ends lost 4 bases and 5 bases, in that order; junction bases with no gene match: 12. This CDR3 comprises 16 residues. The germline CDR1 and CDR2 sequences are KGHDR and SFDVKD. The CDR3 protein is CATSDPSTGTAYGYTF. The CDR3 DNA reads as TGTGCCACCAGTGACCCGTCAACCGGGACAGCTTATGGCTACACCTTC.

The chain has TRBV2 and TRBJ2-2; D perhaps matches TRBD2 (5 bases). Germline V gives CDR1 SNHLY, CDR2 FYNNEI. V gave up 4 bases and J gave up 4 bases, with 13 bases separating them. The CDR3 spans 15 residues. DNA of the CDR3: TGTGCCAGCAGTGTTGCGGAACTAGTCACCGGGGAGCTGTTTTTT. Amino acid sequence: CASSVAELVTGELFF. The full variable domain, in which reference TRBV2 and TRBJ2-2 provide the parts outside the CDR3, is EPEVTQTPSHQVTQMGQEVILRCVPISNHLYFYWYRQILGQKVEFLVSFYNNEISEKSEIFDDQFSVERPDGSNFTLKIRSTKLEDSAMYFCASSVAELVTGELFFGEGSRLTVL.

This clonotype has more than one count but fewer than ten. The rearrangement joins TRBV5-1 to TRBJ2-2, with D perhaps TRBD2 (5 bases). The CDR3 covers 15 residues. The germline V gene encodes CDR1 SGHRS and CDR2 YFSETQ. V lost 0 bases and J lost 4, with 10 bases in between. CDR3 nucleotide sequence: TGCGCCAGCAGCTTGGAGGGAGACGTCACCGGGGAGCTGTTTTTT. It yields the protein CASSLEGDVTGELFF.

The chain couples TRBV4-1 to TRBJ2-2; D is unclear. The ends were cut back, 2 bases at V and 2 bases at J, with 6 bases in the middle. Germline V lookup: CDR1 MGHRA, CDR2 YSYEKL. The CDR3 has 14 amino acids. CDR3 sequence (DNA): TGCGCCAGCAGCCAACGGCGAAACACCGGGGAGCTGTTTTTT. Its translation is CASSQRRNTGELFF.

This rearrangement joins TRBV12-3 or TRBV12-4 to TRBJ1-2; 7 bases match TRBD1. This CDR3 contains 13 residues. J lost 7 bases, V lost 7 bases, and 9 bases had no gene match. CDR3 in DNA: TGTGCCAGCACCCCGACAGGGCTGTTTGGCTACACCTTC. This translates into CASTPTGLFGYTF.

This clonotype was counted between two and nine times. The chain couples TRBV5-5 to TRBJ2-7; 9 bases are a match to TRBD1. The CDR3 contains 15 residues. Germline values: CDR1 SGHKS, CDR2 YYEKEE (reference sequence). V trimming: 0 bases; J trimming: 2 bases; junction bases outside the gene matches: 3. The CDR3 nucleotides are TGTGCCAGCAGCTTGGCCAGACAGGGGGCCTACGAGCAGTACTTC. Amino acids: CASSLARQGAYEQYF.

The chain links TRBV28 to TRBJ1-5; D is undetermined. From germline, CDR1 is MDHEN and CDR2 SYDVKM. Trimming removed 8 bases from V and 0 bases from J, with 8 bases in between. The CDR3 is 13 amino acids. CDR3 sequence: CASRVYSNQPQHF. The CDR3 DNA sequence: TGTGCCAGCCGGGTCTATAGCAATCAGCCCCAGCATTTT.

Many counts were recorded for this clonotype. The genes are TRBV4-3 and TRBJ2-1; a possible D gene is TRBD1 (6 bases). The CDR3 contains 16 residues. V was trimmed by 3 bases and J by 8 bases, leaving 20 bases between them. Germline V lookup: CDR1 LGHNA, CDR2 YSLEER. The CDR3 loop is CASSQGTGHYGDEQFF. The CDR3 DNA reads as TGCGCCAGCAGCCAGGGTACGGGACACTATGGAGATGAGCAGTTCTTC.

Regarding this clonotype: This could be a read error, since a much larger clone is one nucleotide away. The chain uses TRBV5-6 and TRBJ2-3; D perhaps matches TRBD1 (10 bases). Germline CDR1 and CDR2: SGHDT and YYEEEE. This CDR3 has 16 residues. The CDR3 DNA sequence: TGTGTCAGCAGCGGGGGGACAGGGGTTCGCACAGATACGCAGTATTTT. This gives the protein CVSSGGTGVRTDTQYF.

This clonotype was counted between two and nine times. DNA of the CDR3: TGTGCCAGCAGCTGGGGACAGCGAGATACGCAGTATTTT. Its translation: CASSWGQRDTQYF. The gene calls are TRBV6-2 or TRBV6-3 and TRBJ2-3, with 7 bases aligning to TRBD1. The germline V gene has CDR1 MNHEY and CDR2 SVGEGT. With V trimmed by 6 bases and J by 5 bases, 5 bases remained unmatched. The CDR3 is made up of 13 amino acids.

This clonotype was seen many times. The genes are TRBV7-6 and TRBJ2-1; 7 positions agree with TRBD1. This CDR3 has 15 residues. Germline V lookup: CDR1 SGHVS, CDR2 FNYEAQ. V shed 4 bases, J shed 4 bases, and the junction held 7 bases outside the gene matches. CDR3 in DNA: TGTGCCAGCAGCTCAAGACAGGGAGAGTACAATGAGCAGTTCTTC. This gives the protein CASSSRQGEYNEQFF.

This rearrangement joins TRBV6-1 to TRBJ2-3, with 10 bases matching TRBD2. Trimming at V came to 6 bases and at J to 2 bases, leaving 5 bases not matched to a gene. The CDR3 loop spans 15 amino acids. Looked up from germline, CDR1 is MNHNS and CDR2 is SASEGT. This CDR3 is CASSRGLADTDTQYF. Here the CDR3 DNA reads TGTGCCAGCAGCCGAGGACTAGCGGACACAGATACGCAGTATTTT.

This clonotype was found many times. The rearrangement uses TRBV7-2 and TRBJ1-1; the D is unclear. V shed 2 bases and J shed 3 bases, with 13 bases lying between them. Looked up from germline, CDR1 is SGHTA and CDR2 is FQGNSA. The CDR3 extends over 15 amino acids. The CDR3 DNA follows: TGTGCCAGCAGCTTAATGGTAGGGAAGGACACTGAAGCTTTCTTT. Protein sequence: CASSLMVGKDTEAFF.

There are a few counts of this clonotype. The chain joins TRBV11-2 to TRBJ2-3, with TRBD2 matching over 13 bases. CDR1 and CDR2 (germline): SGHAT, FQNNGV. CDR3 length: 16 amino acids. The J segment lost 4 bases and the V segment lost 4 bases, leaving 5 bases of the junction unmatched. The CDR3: CASSWAGTSGADTQYF. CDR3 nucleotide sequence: TGTGCCAGCAGCTGGGCCGGGACTAGCGGGGCAGATACGCAGTATTTT.

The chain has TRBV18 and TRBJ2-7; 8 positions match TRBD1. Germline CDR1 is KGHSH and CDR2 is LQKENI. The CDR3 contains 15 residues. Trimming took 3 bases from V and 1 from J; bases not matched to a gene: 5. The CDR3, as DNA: TGTGCCAGCTCACCCACGACAGGGGCATCCTACGAGCAGTACTTC. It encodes CASSPTTGASYEQYF.

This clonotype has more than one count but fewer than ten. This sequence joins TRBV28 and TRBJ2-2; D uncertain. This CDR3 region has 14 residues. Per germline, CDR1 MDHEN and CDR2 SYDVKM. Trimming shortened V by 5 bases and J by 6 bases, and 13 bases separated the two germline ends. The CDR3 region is CASSLTLSPGELFF. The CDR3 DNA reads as TGTGCCAGCAGTCTTACCCTGTCGCCCGGGGAGCTGTTTTTT.

The CDR3 here is CASSLAGTVGYTF. The CDR3, as DNA: TGTGCCAGCAGCTTAGCAGGGACCGTCGGCTACACCTTC. The rearrangement joins TRBV7-9 to TRBJ1-2; weak D call: TRBD1 (5 bases). Germline V gene sequence: CDR1 SEHNR, CDR2 FQNEAQ (reference sequence). Trimming pared 0 bases from V and 8 bases from J, leaving 10 bases between. The CDR3 consists of 13 residues.

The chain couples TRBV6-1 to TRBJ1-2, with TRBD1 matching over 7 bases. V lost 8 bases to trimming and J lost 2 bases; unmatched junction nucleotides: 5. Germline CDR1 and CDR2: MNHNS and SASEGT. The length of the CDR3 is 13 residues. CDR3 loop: CASGDRENYGYTF. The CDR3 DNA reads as TGTGCCAGCGGGGACAGAGAGAACTATGGCTACACCTTC.

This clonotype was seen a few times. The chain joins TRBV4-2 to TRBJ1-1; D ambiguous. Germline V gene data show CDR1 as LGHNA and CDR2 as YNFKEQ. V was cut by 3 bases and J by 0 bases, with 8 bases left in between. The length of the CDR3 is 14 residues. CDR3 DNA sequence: TGTGCCAGCAGCCATAATATAATGAACACTGAAGCTTTCTTT. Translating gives CASSHNIMNTEAFF.

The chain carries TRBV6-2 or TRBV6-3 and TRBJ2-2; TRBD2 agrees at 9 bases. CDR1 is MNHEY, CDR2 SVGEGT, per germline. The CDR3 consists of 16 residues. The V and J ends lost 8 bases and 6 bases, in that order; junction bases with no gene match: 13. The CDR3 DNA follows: TGTGCCAGCCAGCCGCGGGAGGGCCGATCGGCCGGGGAGCTGTTTTTT. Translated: CASQPREGRSAGELFF.

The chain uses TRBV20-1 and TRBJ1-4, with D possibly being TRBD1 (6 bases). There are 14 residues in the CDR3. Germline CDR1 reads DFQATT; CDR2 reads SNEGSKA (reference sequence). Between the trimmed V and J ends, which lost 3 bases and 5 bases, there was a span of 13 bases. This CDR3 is CSASRPGENEKLFF. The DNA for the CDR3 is TGCAGTGCTAGTAGGCCAGGGGAAAATGAAAAACTGTTTTTT.

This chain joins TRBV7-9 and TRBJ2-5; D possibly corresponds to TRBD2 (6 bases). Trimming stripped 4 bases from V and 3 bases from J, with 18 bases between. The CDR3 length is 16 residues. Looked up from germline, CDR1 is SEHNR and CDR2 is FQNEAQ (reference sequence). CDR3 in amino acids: CASSSHKGTVEETQYF. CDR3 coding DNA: TGTGCCAGCAGCTCCCACAAAGGGACTGTTGAAGAGACCCAGTACTTC.

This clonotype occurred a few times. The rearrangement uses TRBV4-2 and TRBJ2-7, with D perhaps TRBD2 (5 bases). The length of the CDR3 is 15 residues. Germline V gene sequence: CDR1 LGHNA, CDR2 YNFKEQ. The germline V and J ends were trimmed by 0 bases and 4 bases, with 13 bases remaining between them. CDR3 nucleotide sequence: TGTGCCAGCAGCCAAGATATGGACGGGGTATACGAGCAGTACTTC. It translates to CASSQDMDGVYEQYF.